This paragraph covers one T cell receptor beta chain sequence. These data are taken from a study of patients and donors after allogeneic stem cell transplantation. V lost 6 bases and J 5 bases, leaving 11 bases between the germline ends. Looked up from germline, CDR1 is ENHRY and CDR2 is SYGVKD. The CDR3 is 13 residues long. TCRdb ran MiXCR on the RT-PCR reads and lists one entry per CDR3 protein. The table lists 900,000 to 1,000,000 distinct CDR3 sequences, under 20% of them singletons. The chain carries TRBV10-3 and TRBJ2-1; perhaps D is TRBD1 or TRBD2 (6 bases each). The sequence derives from a human donor who was either an allogeneic HSCT recipient or a stem cell or donor lymphocyte infusion donor (not recorded which). It is not recorded whose cells these are; they may come from a transplant donor. The sequencing sample was made of blood, either unsorted or a sorted T cell fraction (not recorded which). CDR3 sequence reads: CAISRGLDNEQFF. CDR3 coding DNA: TGTGCCATCAGCAGGGGACTGGACAATGAGCAGTTCTTC.